The clone carrying this TCR beta chain was seen at least ten times. CDR1 is LNHDA, CDR2 SQIVND, per germline (reference sequence). The CDR3 runs to 18 residues. Trimming took off 0 bases at V and 0 bases at J, with 15 bases between the two ends. CDR3-region Arm-PCR and iRepertoire HTBI primers produced the TCR beta libraries. MiXCR was run by TCRdb on the multiplex PCR reads, yielding one entry per CDR3 protein. The sample has 200,000 to 250,000 distinct CDR3 sequences, around 20% seen once. The data are from a study of regulatory T cells in long-lasting Graves disease. The sample's time point: newly diagnosed GD, antithyroid drugs for less than 3 months. The authors made the TCR library using RNA they extracted from PBMCs. This same sample was also taken into another study, of T cells in Graves' hyperthyroidism and ophthalmopathy.

The sample here was peripheral blood mononuclear cells (PBMCs), taken at new diagnosis, from a patient treated with antithyroid drugs. J is TRBJ1-3 and V is TRBV19; perhaps TRBD1 as D (5 bases). This clonotype was obtained from a woman in her thirties with Graves disease. The CDR3 spells CASSIDIEGAYSGNTIYF. CDR3 coding DNA: TGTGCCAGTAGTATAGATATTGAAGGGGCCTACTCTGGAAACACCATATATTTT.